What follows are 19 T cell receptor beta chains derived from one specimen sequenced in a study of T cells in localized non-small cell lung cancer. Data came from immunoSEQ multiplex PCR; TCRdb stores just in-frame clones and leaves some out. The sample lists roughly 20,000 clones, approximately 91% seen once, with 13% in the top ten. The source was peripheral blood, collected before any cancer treatment. These receptors all come from a male donor aged 60 or over with stage I lung adenocarcinoma.

The CDR3 coding sequence is TGTGCCAGCAGCTCTCCGGGACAGTACTATGGCTACACCTTC. Translation gives CASSSPGQYYGYTF. The chain employs TRBV25-1 and TRBJ1-2; 7 nucleotides line up with TRBD1. Trimming cost V 6 bases and J 3 bases; bases outside gene matches: 7. The length of the CDR3 is 14 residues. The germline V gene encodes CDR1 MGHDK and CDR2 SYGVNS.

The chain couples TRBV6-1 to TRBJ1-1; D remains unclear. Deletions cut 1 base from V and 6 bases from J, with 12 bases between. This CDR3 has 14 amino acids. Germline V CDR1 and CDR2: MNHNS, SASEGT. The CDR3: CASSEVVEDPEAFF. DNA of the CDR3: TGTGCCAGCAGTGAAGTAGTAGAGGACCCTGAAGCTTTCTTT.

This chain connects TRBV29-1 to TRBJ2-5, with D maybe TRBD2 (5 bases). Trimming stripped 7 bases from V and 3 bases from J, with 15 bases between. CDR3 length: 13 residues. From germline, CDR1 is SQVTM and CDR2 ANQGSEA. The CDR3 reads CSADPGSEETQYF. In DNA form, the CDR3 reads TGCAGCGCCGACCCGGGATCCGAAGAGACCCAGTACTTC.

The chain joins TRBV5-6 to TRBJ2-7; 7 bases map to TRBD1. CDR3 size: 15 residues. Trimming cost V 6 bases and J 1 base; bases outside gene matches: 10. Germline CDR1 SGHDT, CDR2 YYEEEE. The CDR3 DNA reads TGTGCCAGCAACCACAGGGGCTCATCATCCTACGAGCAGTACTTC. Its translation: CASNHRGSSSYEQYF.

The rearrangement joins TRBV11-3 to TRBJ1-1; 9 nucleotides match TRBD1. Germline loops: CDR1 SGHNT, CDR2 YENEEA. V was clipped by 1 base and J by 2 bases; unmatched bases: 11. The CDR3 is made up of 18 amino acids. The CDR3 region is CASSLGSGTGLHNTEAFF. The DNA of the CDR3 is TGTGCCAGCAGCTTAGGTTCCGGGACAGGGCTACATAACACTGAAGCTTTCTTT.

V and J are TRBV5-6 and TRBJ2-2; maybe TRBD2 (6 bases). Germline lookup yields CDR1 SGHDT and CDR2 YYEEEE. Trimming pared 5 bases from V and 5 bases from J, leaving 7 bases between. This CDR3 is built from 12 residues. The CDR3 region has the DNA TGTGCCAGCAGTCGGGGGACCGGGGAGCTGTTTTTT. Translating it yields CASSRGTGELFF. Complete variable domain (other parts from reference TRBV5-6 and TRBJ2-2): DAGVTQSPTHLIKTRGQQVTLRCSPKSGHDTVSWYQQALGQGPQFIFQYYEEEERQRGNFPDRFSGHQFPNYSSELNVNALLLGDSALYLCASSRGTGELFFGEGSRLTVL.

The rearrangement joins TRBV7-2 to TRBJ2-1; TRBD2 matches at 8 bases. The junction had 9 bases not matched to a gene; V was cut back by 5 bases and J by 0 bases. Germline CDR1 is SGHTA and CDR2 is FQGNSA. The CDR3 loop spans 17 amino acids. The CDR3 DNA sequence: TGTGCCAGCAGCCAAGAAGGGACTAGGGTCTCCTACAATGAGCAGTTCTTC. Its protein product is CASSQEGTRVSYNEQFF.

CDR3 in amino acids: CASGNGANVLTF. In DNA, the CDR3 is TGTGCCAGCGGAAACGGGGCCAACGTCCTGACTTTC. The gene calls are TRBV9 and TRBJ2-6, with no clear D. The germline V gene has CDR1 SGDLS and CDR2 YYNGEE. Trimming removed 7 bases from V and 4 bases from J, with 6 bases in between. CDR3 length: 12 amino acids.

The chain links TRBV27 to TRBJ1-2; D perhaps matches TRBD1 (6 bases). The germline V gene encodes CDR1 MNHEY and CDR2 SMNVEV (reference sequence). This CDR3 is built from 16 residues. V gave up 10 bases and J gave up 4 bases, with 25 bases separating them. CDR3: CATPQSRPGATYGYTF. In DNA, the CDR3 is TGTGCCACCCCGCAGTCCCGCCCGGGGGCGACCTATGGCTACACCTTC.

The CDR3 loop reads CASSLDTFGYGYTF. CDR3 coding DNA: TGTGCCAGCAGTCTAGACACGTTCGGCTATGGCTACACCTTC. The chain joins TRBV2 to TRBJ1-2; no definite D call. Germline V lookup: CDR1 SNHLY, CDR2 FYNNEI. The CDR3 contains 14 residues. Trimming stripped 5 bases from V and 4 bases from J, with 14 bases between.

The chain carries TRBV13 and TRBJ1-2; a weak D match, TRBD1 (5 bases). The length of the CDR3 is 13 residues. Trimming removed 2 bases from V and 6 bases from J, with 10 bases in between. Germline V gene data show CDR1 as PRHDT and CDR2 as FYEKMQ (reference sequence). DNA of the CDR3: TGTGCCAGCAGCTTAATCCAGGGAGATGGCTACACCTTC. Translated: CASSLIQGDGYTF.

This clone is a singleton in its sample. This chain connects TRBV9 to TRBJ2-1; TRBD2 matches 8 bases. V lost 1 base, J lost 5 bases, and 8 bases stayed unmatched. This CDR3 comprises 16 residues. Germline V gives CDR1 SGDLS, CDR2 YYNGEE. CDR3 loop: CASSVRGLGSDNEQFF. The CDR3 nucleotides are TGTGCCAGCAGCGTAAGGGGACTAGGGTCGGACAATGAGCAGTTCTTC. The full variable domain, with the rest looked up from reference TRBV9 and TRBJ2-1, is DSGVTQTPKHLITATGQRVTLRCSPRSGDLSVYWYQQSLDQGLQFLIQYYNGEERAKGNILERFSAQQFPDLHSELNLSSLELGDSALYFCASSVRGLGSDNEQFFGPGTRLTVL.

Regarding this clone: In the same sample, other DNA sequences code for this CDR3. V and J are TRBV13 and TRBJ2-3, with D unresolved. V lost 0 bases and J 2 bases, leaving 9 bases between the germline ends. The CDR3 totals 15 residues. CDR1 and CDR2 (germline): PRHDT, FYEKMQ (reference sequence). The CDR3 loop reads CASSLGGSFTDTQYF. The CDR3 DNA follows: TGTGCCAGCAGCTTAGGAGGCAGCTTCACAGATACGCAGTATTTT.

The chain links TRBV12-2 to TRBJ2-1; TRBD1 is the table's D call, not checked against the DNA. TRBV12-2 is a listed pseudogene. This CDR3 spans 18 amino acids. CDR3 coding DNA: TGTGCAAGTCGCCCTCACTCCGGGACAGGCGACGGCTACAATGAGCAGTTCTTC. This encodes CASRPHSGTGDGYNEQFF.

The chain has TRBV5-6 and TRBJ2-6, with unresolved D. V was pared by 4 bases and J by 6 bases, with 14 bases between. From germline, CDR1 is SGHDT and CDR2 YYEEEE. The CDR3 is 15 residues long. CDR3 region: CASSLDVVVANVLTF. The CDR3 DNA is TGTGCCAGCAGCCTGGACGTGGTAGTGGCCAACGTCCTGACTTTC.

This chain links TRBV28 with TRBJ1-5; tentative D call: TRBD1 (5 bases). The ends were cut back, 5 bases at V and 1 base at J, with 6 bases in the middle. Germline V gene sequence: CDR1 MDHEN, CDR2 SYDVKM. The CDR3 extends over 13 amino acids. The CDR3 loop reads CASSRQSNQPQHF. The CDR3 DNA reads as TGTGCCAGCAGTCGACAGAGCAATCAGCCCCAGCATTTT.

The chain is built from TRBV11-2 and TRBJ1-3; 7 nucleotides agree with TRBD1. Losses at the gene ends were 5 bases for V and 4 bases for J; bases not matched to a gene: 5. The CDR3 runs 14 residues. Germline V gives CDR1 SGHAT, CDR2 FQNNGV. The CDR3 coding sequence is TGTGCCAGCAGCCACGGACAGGACGGAAACACCATATATTTT. This translates into CASSHGQDGNTIYF.

The chain employs TRBV6-1 and TRBJ2-7; tentatively, D is TRBD1 (5 bases). V was pared by 6 bases and J by 5 bases, with 20 bases between. CDR1 is MNHNS and CDR2 is SASEGT in the germline V gene. The CDR3 has 15 amino acids. CDR3 sequence (DNA): TGTGCCAGCAGACCCCCGGACAAGGTATTCAACGAGCAGTACTTC. Protein: CASRPPDKVFNEQYF.

This chain connects TRBV5-1 to TRBJ2-7; D is perhaps TRBD1 or TRBD2 (5 bases each). Germline values: CDR1 SGHRS, CDR2 YFSETQ. This CDR3 is 15 amino acids long. Trimming took off 4 bases at V and 2 bases at J, with 16 bases between the two ends. CDR3 bases: TGCGCCAGCAGCCAGGCCGGGACCCCCCCCTACGAGCAGTACTTC. Protein sequence: CASSQAGTPPYEQYF.